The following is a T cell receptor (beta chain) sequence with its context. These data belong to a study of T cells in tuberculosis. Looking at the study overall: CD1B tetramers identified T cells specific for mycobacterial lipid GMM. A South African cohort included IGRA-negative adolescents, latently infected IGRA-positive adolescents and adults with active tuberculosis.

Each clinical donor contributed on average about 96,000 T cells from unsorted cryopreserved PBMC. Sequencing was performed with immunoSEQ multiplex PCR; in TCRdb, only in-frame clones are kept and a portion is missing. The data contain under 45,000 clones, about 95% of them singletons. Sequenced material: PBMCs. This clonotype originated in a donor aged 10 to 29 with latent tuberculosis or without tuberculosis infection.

The CDR3 sequence is CASAGSTDTQYF. The CDR3 nucleotides are TGTGCCAGTGCGGGGAGCACAGATACGCAGTATTTT. V gene TRBV9 combines with J gene TRBJ2-3; maybe TRBD2 (6 bases). Trimming cost V 8 bases and J 0 bases, with 7 bases left between them. The CDR3 loop spans 12 amino acids. CDR1 is SGDLS, CDR2 YYNGEE, per germline.